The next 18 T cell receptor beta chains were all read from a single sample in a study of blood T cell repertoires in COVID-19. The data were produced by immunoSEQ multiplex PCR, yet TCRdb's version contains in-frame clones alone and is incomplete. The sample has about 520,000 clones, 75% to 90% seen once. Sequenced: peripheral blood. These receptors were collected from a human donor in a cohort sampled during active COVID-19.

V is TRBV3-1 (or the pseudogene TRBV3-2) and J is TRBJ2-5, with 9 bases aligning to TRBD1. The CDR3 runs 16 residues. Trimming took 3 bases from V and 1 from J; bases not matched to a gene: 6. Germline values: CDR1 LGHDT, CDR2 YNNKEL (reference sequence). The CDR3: CASSQGDREIQETQYF. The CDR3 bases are TGTGCCAGCAGCCAGGGGGACAGGGAAATCCAAGAGACCCAGTACTTC.

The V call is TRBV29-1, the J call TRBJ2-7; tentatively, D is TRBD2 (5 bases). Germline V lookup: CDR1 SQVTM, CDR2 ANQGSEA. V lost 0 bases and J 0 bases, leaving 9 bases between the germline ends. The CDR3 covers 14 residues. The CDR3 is CSVEESGISYEQYF. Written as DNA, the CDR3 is TGCAGCGTTGAAGAGAGCGGTATCTCCTACGAGCAGTACTTC.

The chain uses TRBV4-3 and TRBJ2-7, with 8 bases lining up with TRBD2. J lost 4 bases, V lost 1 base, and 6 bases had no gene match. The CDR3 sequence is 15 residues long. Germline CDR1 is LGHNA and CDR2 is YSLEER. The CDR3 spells CASSQGTGREYEQYF. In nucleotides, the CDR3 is TGCGCCAGCAGCCAAGGTACCGGGAGGGAGTACGAGCAGTACTTC.

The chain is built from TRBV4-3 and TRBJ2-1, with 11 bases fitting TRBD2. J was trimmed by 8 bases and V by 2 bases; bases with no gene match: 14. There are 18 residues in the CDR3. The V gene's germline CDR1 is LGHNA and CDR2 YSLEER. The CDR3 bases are TGCGCCAGCAGCCAAAATACTCCAACTAGCGGGAGAGGCCATGAGCAGTTCTTC. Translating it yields CASSQNTPTSGRGHEQFF.

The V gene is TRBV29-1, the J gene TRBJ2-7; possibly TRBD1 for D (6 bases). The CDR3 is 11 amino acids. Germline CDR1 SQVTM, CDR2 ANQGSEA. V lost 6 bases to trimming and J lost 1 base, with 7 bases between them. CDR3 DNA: TGCAGCGTGACAGGTTCCTACGAGCAGTACTTC. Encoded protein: CSVTGSYEQYF.

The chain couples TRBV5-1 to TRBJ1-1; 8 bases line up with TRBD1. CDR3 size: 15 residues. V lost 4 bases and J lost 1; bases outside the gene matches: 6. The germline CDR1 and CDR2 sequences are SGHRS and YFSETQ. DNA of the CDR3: TGCGCCAGCAGCACCGCAGGGGGCAGGAACACTGAAGCTTTCTTT. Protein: CASSTAGGRNTEAFF.

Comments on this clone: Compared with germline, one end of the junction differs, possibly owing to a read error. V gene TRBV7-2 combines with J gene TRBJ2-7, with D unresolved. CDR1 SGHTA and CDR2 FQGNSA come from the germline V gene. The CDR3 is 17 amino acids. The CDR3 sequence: CASSLVAHLESIYEQYF. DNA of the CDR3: TGTGCCAGCAGTTTAGTCGCCCACCTTGAGTCGATCTACGAGCAGTACTTC.

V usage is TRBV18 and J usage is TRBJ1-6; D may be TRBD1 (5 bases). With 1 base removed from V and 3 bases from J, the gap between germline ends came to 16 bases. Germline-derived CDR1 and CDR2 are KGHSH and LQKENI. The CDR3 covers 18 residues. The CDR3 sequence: CASSPQGQGPFYNSPLHF. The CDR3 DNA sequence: TGTGCCAGCTCACCACAGGGCCAGGGCCCATTCTATAATTCACCCCTCCACTTT.

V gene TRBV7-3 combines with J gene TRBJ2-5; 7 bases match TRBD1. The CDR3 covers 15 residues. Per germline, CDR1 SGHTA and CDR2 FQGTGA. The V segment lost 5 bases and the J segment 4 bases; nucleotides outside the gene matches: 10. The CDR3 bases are TGTGCCAGCAGCCCATCAGGGGGTGGAGGAGAGACCCAGTACTTC. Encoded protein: CASSPSGGGGETQYF.

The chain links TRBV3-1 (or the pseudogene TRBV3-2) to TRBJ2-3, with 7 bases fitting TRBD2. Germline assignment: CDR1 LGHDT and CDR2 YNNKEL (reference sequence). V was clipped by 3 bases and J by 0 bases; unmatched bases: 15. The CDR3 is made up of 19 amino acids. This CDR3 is CASSHGRGGGIGSTDTQYF. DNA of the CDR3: TGTGCCAGCAGCCATGGCCGCGGGGGAGGTATAGGAAGCACAGATACGCAGTATTTT.

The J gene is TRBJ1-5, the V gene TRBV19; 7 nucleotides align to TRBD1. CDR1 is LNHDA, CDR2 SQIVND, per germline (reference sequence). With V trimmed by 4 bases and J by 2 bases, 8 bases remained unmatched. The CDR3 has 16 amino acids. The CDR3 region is CASSTLRGFGNQPQHF. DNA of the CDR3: TGTGCCAGTAGTACCCTCAGGGGGTTTGGCAATCAGCCCCAGCATTTT. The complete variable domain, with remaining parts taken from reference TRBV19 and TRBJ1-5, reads DGGITQSPKYLFRKEGQNVTLSCEQNLNHDAMYWYRQDPGQGLRLIYYSQIVNDFQKGDIAEGYSVSREKKESFPLTVTSAQKNPTAFYLCASSTLRGFGNQPQHFGDGTRLSIL.

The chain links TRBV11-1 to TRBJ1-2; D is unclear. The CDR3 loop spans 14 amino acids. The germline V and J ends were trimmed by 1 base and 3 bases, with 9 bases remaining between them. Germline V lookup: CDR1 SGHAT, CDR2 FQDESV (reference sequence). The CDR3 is CASSLDYLYYGYTF. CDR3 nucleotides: TGTGCCAGCAGCTTAGATTACCTATACTATGGCTACACCTTC. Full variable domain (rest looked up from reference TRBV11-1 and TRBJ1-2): EAEVAQSPRYKITEKSQAVAFWCDPISGHATLYWYRQILGQGPELLVQFQDESVVDDSQLPKDRFSAERLKGVDSTLKIQPAELGDSAMYLCASSLDYLYYGYTFGSGTRLTVV.

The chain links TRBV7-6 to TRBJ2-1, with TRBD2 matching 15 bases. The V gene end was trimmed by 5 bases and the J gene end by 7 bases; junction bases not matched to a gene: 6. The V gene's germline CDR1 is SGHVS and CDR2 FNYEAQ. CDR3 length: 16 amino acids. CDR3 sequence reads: CASSPRTSGRANEQFF. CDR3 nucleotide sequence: TGTGCCAGCAGCCCCCGGACTAGCGGGAGGGCAAATGAGCAGTTCTTC.

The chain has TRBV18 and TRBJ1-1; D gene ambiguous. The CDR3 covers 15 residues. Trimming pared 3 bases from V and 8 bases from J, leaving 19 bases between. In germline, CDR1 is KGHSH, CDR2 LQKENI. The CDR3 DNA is TGTGCCAGCTCACCTTTCGACAACGACTATACAGAAGCTTTCTTT. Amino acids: CASSPFDNDYTEAFF.

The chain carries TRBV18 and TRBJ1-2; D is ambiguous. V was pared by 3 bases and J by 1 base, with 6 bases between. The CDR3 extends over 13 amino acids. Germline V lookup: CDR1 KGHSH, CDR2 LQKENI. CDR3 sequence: CASSPSGNYGYTF. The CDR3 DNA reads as TGTGCCAGCTCACCTTCGGGTAACTATGGCTACACCTTC.

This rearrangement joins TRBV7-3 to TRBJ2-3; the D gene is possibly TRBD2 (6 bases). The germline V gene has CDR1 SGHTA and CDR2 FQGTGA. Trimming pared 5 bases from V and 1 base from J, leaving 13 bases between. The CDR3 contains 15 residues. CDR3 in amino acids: CASSPFREGTDTQYF. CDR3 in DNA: TGTGCCAGCAGCCCCTTCAGGGAGGGCACAGATACGCAGTATTTT.

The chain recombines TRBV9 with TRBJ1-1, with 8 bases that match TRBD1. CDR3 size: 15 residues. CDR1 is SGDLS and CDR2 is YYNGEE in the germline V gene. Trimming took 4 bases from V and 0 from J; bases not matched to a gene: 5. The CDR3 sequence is CASSLSGGLNTEAFF. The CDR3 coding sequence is TGTGCCAGCAGCCTATCAGGGGGCCTGAACACTGAAGCTTTCTTT.

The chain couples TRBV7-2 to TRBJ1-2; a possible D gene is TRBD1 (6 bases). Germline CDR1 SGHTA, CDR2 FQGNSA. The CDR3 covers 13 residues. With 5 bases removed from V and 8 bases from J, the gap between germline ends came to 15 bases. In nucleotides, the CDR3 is TGTGCCAGCAGCCATCGGGGGGCTGGGGGCTACACCTTC. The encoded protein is CASSHRGAGGYTF.